One sample yielded the 8 T cell receptor beta chains listed below, sequenced in a study of beta chain features in type 1 diabetes. Sequenced material consisted of expressed TCRB transcripts (all of the isolated RNA was reverse transcribed). Sequenced by immunoSEQ multiplex PCR; TCRdb stores in-frame clones only, minus some. The sample lists 390,000 or so clones; approximately 14% were seen once. The sample taken for sequencing was naive CD4+ T cells from blood. The receptors here all came from a man aged 25 to 40 in good health.

The chain uses TRBV7-2 and TRBJ2-3; TRBD1 agrees at 8 bases. From germline, CDR1 is SGHTA and CDR2 FQGNSA. The CDR3 consists of 15 residues. The J segment lost 5 bases and the V segment lost 4 bases, leaving 8 bases of the junction unmatched. The CDR3 loop reads CASSSNSGGIDTQYF. Here the CDR3 DNA reads TGTGCCAGCAGCTCAAACTCAGGGGGCATAGATACGCAGTATTTT.

V is TRBV28 and J is TRBJ2-7, with 8 positions matching TRBD1. The V gene's germline CDR1 is MDHEN and CDR2 SYDVKM. The CDR3 is 13 amino acids. Trimming took 5 bases from V and 4 from J; bases not matched to a gene: 4. This CDR3 is CASSVRGPYEQYV. CDR3 sequence (DNA): TGTGCCAGCAGTGTCAGGGGGCCGTACGAGCAGTACGTC.

This clone was seen more than once but under ten times. The rearrangement joins TRBV7-2 to TRBJ1-2, with no clear D. The CDR3 runs 14 residues. CDR1 is SGHTA, CDR2 FQGNSA, per germline. V was trimmed by 1 base and J by 14 bases, leaving 20 bases between them. CDR3 nucleotide sequence: TGTGCCAGCAGCTTAGATCGAGTCGACACCCCTAGAACCTTC. It encodes CASSLDRVDTPRTF.

This clone was found a few times. The chain has TRBV6-1 and TRBJ2-3; a weak D match, TRBD2 (5 bases). Deletions cut 5 bases from V and 4 bases from J, with 7 bases between. The CDR3 length is 12 residues. Germline-derived CDR1 and CDR2 are MNHNS and SASEGT. CDR3 amino acids: CASSSLADTQYF. CDR3 nucleotides: TGTGCCAGCAGTTCACTAGCAGATACGCAGTATTTT.

V is TRBV5-6 and J is TRBJ2-7; D gene ambiguous. The V end was cut by 0 bases, the J end by 0 bases, with 7 bases between. Germline V CDR1 and CDR2: SGHDT, YYEEEE. The CDR3 is 14 residues long. Here the CDR3 DNA reads TGTGCCAGCAGCTTGGGGCTCGGCTCCTACGAGCAGTACTTC. Protein product: CASSLGLGSYEQYF.

This chain joins TRBV19 and TRBJ1-1; tentative D call: TRBD1 (5 bases). Germline CDR1 and CDR2: LNHDA and SQIVND (reference sequence). The CDR3 is made up of 13 amino acids. Trimming removed 6 bases at V and 1 base at J, with 9 bases between. The CDR3 here is CASSQTANTEAFF. For the CDR3, the DNA is TGTGCCAGTAGCCAGACAGCGAACACTGAAGCTTTCTTT.

This clone was seen a few times. The chain uses TRBV29-1 and TRBJ1-4, with D possibly TRBD1 on 6 matching bases. CDR3 length equals 12 residues. V was trimmed by 4 bases and J by 8 bases, leaving 11 bases between them. Germline lookup yields CDR1 SQVTM and CDR2 ANQGSEA. CDR3 DNA: TGCAGCGTTGGATTTCAGGGGGAAAAACTGTTTTTT. It codes for CSVGFQGEKLFF.

A note on this clone: Other DNA sequences from this sample encode an identical CDR3 as well. This rearrangement joins TRBV9 to TRBJ2-3; the D is unclear. Germline lookup yields CDR1 SGDLS and CDR2 YYNGEE. CDR3 length: 14 amino acids. V was clipped by 0 bases and J by 0 bases, with 5 bases between them. The CDR3 region is CASSVAPSTDTQYF. DNA for the CDR3: TGTGCCAGCAGCGTAGCTCCCAGCACAGATACGCAGTATTTT.